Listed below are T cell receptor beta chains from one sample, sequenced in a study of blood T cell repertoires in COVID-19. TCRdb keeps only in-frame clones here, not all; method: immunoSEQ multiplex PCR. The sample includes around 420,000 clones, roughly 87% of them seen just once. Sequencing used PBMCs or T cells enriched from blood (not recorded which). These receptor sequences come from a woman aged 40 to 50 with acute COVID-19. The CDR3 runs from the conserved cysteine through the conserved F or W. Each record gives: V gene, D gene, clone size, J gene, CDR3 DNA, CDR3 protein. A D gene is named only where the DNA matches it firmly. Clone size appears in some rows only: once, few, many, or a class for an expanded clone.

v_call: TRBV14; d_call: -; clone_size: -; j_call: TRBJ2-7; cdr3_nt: TGTGCCAGCAGCCAAGGGGGCCCCGGTTACTACGAGCAGTACTTC; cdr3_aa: CASSQGGPGYYEQYF
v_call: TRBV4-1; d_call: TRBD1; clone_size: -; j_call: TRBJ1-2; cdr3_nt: TGCGCCAGCAGCCAACACTCCGGACAGGGAAGCAACTATGGCTACACCTTC; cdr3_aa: CASSQHSGQGSNYGYTF
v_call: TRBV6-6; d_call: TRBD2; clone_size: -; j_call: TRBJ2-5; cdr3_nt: TGTGCCAGCAGTCGTGCTAGCGGGGGGGGCTGGCGGGAGACCCAGTACTTC; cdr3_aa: CASSRASGGGWRETQYF
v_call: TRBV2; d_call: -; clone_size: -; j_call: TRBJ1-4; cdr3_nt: TGTGCCAGCAGTGAAAGGACAGCGTATAATGAAAAACTGTTTTTT; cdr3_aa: CASSERTAYNEKLFF
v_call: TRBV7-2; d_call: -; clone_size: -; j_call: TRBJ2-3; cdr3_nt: TGTGCCAGCGAATATCCATGGTACCGGGGGGCCAAAGGAGATACGCAGTATTTT; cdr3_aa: CASEYPWYRGAKGDTQYF
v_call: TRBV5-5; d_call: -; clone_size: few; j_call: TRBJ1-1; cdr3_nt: TGTGCCAGCAACCGACAGTGGAACACTGAAGCTTTCTTT; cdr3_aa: CASNRQWNTEAFF
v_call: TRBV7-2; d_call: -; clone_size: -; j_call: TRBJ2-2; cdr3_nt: TGTGCCAGCAGCTTAGCCCTTATTACCGGGGAGCTGTTTTTT; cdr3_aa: CASSLALITGELFF
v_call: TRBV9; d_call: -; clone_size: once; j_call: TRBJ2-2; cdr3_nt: TGTGCCAGCAGCCAGCGTGTCTCCGGGGAGCTGTTTTTT; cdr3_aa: CASSQRVSGELFF
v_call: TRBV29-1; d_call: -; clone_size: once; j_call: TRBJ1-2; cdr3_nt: TGCAGCCCGGACGGTAGCACCTTC; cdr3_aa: CSPDGSTF
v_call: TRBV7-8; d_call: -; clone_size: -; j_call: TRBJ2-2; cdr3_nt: TGTGCCAGCAGCCCCACCGCGCGGGGCACCGGGGAGCTGTTTTTT; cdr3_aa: CASSPTARGTGELFF
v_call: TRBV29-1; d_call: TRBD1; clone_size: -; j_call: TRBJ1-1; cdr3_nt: TGCAGCGTTGGACAGGGGGCATCTGAAGCTTTCTTT; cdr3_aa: CSVGQGASEAFF